Presented here are 15 T cell receptor beta chains from one specimen sequenced in a study of PD-1 blockade in mismatch repair-deficient tumors. The protocol was immunoSEQ multiplex PCR, while the TCRdb copy is restricted to in-frame clones and leaves out a portion. The sample holds around 48,000 clones; more than 75% are singletons and the top ten take 3% to 3.5%. This material consisted of peripheral blood, taken 4 weeks after starting pembrolizumab. The receptors were sampled from an adult with mismatch repair-deficient cancer.

This chain links TRBV10-3 with TRBJ2-1; 10 nucleotides match TRBD2. The CDR3 is 14 amino acids. V was clipped by 10 bases and J by 1 base; unmatched bases: 4. Looked up from germline, CDR1 is ENHRY and CDR2 is SYGVKD. The CDR3 is CATSSGSSYNEQFF. In DNA form, the CDR3 reads TGTGCCACCTCTAGCGGGAGTTCCTACAATGAGCAGTTCTTC.

V and J are TRBV2 and TRBJ2-3, with D unresolved. The CDR3 extends over 12 amino acids. Deletions cut 8 bases from V and 4 bases from J, with 10 bases between. Looked up from germline, CDR1 is SNHLY and CDR2 is FYNNEI. In DNA form, the CDR3 reads TGTGCCAGCTCGTGGGATTCAGATACGCAGTATTTT. It encodes CASSWDSDTQYF. Drawing the rest from reference TRBV2 and TRBJ2-3, the complete variable domain is EPEVTQTPSHQVTQMGQEVILRCVPISNHLYFYWYRQILGQKVEFLVSFYNNEISEKSEIFDDQFSVERPDGSNFTLKIRSTKLEDSAMYFCASSWDSDTQYFGPGTRLTVL.

The gene calls are TRBV29-1 and TRBJ1-2, with 12 nucleotides matching TRBD1. Germline lookup yields CDR1 SQVTM and CDR2 ANQGSEA. The CDR3 covers 14 residues. Losses at the gene ends were 7 bases for V and 6 bases for J; bases not matched to a gene: 9. The CDR3 nucleotides read TGCAGCGGCACGACGGGACAGGGGGCAGATGGCTACACCTTC. It yields the protein CSGTTGQGADGYTF.

In DNA form, the CDR3 reads TGTGCCAGCAGTGCCAACCTGGGACTAGCGGGAGTTGGGAAAACCGGGGAGCTGTTTTTT. This codes for CASSANLGLAGVGKTGELFF. The chain combines TRBV6-1 with TRBJ2-2; 14 nucleotides agree with TRBD2. The CDR3 consists of 20 residues. From germline, CDR1 is MNHNS and CDR2 SASEGT. The junction had 15 bases not matched to a gene; V was cut back by 4 bases and J by 5 bases.

The V gene is TRBV29-1, the J gene TRBJ2-3; TRBD2 is a possible D gene (5 bases). Germline CDR1 is SQVTM and CDR2 is ANQGSEA. V was trimmed by 3 bases and J by 1 base, leaving 5 bases between them. The CDR3 sequence is 12 residues long. CDR3 region: CSVDSGTDTQYF. The CDR3 DNA is TGCAGCGTTGATAGCGGCACAGATACGCAGTATTTT.

This chain joins TRBV19 and TRBJ2-1; D is uncertain. V was clipped by 7 bases and J by 6 bases, with 13 bases between them. This CDR3 is 13 amino acids long. The V gene's germline CDR1 is LNHDA and CDR2 SQIVND (reference sequence). CDR3 sequence (DNA): TGTGCCAGTACCCCTGGGGTGCTCAATGAGCAGTTCTTC. Its protein is CASTPGVLNEQFF. Full variable domain (missing parts from reference TRBV19 and TRBJ2-1): DGGITQSPKYLFRKEGQNVTLSCEQNLNHDAMYWYRQDPGQGLRLIYYSQIVNDFQKGDIAEGYSVSREKKESFPLTVTSAQKNPTAFYLCASTPGVLNEQFFGPGTRLTVL.

The V gene is TRBV27, the J gene TRBJ2-5, with D possibly called TRBD1 or TRBD2 (5 bases each). Germline loops: CDR1 MNHEY, CDR2 SMNVEV (reference sequence). The CDR3 has 14 amino acids. Trimming removed 6 bases from V and 9 bases from J, with 20 bases in between. CDR3 coding DNA: TGTGCCAGCAGGCAAAGGGACCAGCTCTTGGCCCAGTACTTC. Residues: CASRQRDQLLAQYF.

This clone was observed a handful of times. The junction departs from germline at one end; a sequencing error may be responsible. The chain employs TRBV5-5 and TRBJ1-2, with unresolved D. Germline lookup yields CDR1 SGHKS and CDR2 YYEKEE (reference sequence). This CDR3 contains 16 residues. CDR3 protein: CASSQDEESPNYGYTF. The DNA of the CDR3 is TGCGCCAGCAGCCAAGATGAAGAATCTCCTAACTATGGCTACACCTTC.

This sequence joins TRBV20-1 and TRBJ2-7; D gene ambiguous. Between the trimmed V and J ends, which lost 6 bases and 3 bases, there was a span of 6 bases. Germline-derived CDR1 and CDR2 are DFQATT and SNEGSKA (reference sequence). This CDR3 is built from 10 residues. DNA for the CDR3: TGCAGTGCGGAGAACTACGAGCAGTACTTC. This gives the protein CSAENYEQYF.

The genes are TRBV2 and TRBJ1-4; D unresolved. Trimming left V 7 bases short and J 8 bases short, with 17 bases between. CDR1 and CDR2 (germline): SNHLY, FYNNEI. This CDR3 spans 14 amino acids. CDR3 amino acids: CASTASGRREKLFF. As DNA, the CDR3 is TGTGCCAGCACAGCCTCCGGGCGCCGGGAAAAACTGTTTTTT.

This chain links TRBV15 with TRBJ2-7, with TRBD1 matching 7 bases. V trimming: 1 base; J trimming: 0 bases; junction bases outside the gene matches: 0. In germline, CDR1 is LNHNV, CDR2 YYDKDF (reference sequence). This CDR3 has 14 residues. The CDR3 is CATSRGDSSYEQYF. CDR3 sequence (DNA): TGTGCCACCAGCAGAGGGGACAGCTCCTACGAGCAGTACTTC. The variable domain in full, completed from reference TRBV15 and TRBJ2-7, reads DAMVIQNPRYQVTQFGKPVTLSCSQTLNHNVMYWYQQKSSQAPKLLFHYYDKDFNNEADTPDNFQSRRPNTSFCFLDIRSPGLGDTAMYLCATSRGDSSYEQYFGPGTRLTVT.

The chain couples TRBV12-5 to TRBJ1-4; D perhaps matches TRBD1 (5 bases). The CDR3 sequence is 14 residues long. Trimming took off 1 base at V and 8 bases at J, with 11 bases between the two ends. CDR1 is LGHNT, CDR2 FRNRAP, per germline. The CDR3 loop is CASGLAGVGEKLFF. As DNA, the CDR3 is TGTGCTAGTGGTTTGGCGGGGGTTGGAGAAAAACTGTTTTTT.

This sequence joins TRBV7-8 and TRBJ2-3; tentatively, D is TRBD2 (7 bases). Germline loops: CDR1 SGHVS, CDR2 FQNEAQ. This CDR3 spans 15 amino acids. V dropped 2 bases and J dropped 9 bases, with 18 bases sitting between them. CDR3 nucleotides: TGTGCCAGCAGCTTATCCGCGGGGGCCCCTGGAACGCAGTATTTT. Its protein product is CASSLSAGAPGTQYF. The full variable domain, with the rest looked up from reference TRBV7-8 and TRBJ2-3, is GAGVSQSPRYKVAKRGQDVALRCDPISGHVSLFWYQQALGQGPEFLTYFQNEAQLDKSGLPSDRFFAERPEGSVSTLKIQRTQQEDSAVYLCASSLSAGAPGTQYFGPGTRLTVL.

This clone is categorized as medium-sized. The chain is built from TRBV6-5 and TRBJ2-2; D may correspond to TRBD1 or TRBD2 (5 bases each). Trimming shortened V by 6 bases and J by 0 bases, and 8 bases separated the two germline ends. Germline loops: CDR1 MNHEY, CDR2 SVGAGI. The CDR3 runs 14 residues. The CDR3 loop is CASRSGPNTGELFF. CDR3 sequence (DNA): TGTGCCAGCAGATCGGGGCCGAACACCGGGGAGCTGTTTTTT.

This CDR3 reads CASSLGGQGETEAFF. In DNA form, the CDR3 reads TGTGCCAGCAGCTTAGGAGGACAGGGAGAAACTGAAGCTTTCTTT. The rearrangement links TRBV11-3 to TRBJ1-1, with 8 bases that match TRBD1. The CDR3 contains 15 residues. Germline values: CDR1 SGHNT, CDR2 YENEEA. The J segment lost 5 bases and the V segment lost 1 base, leaving 6 bases of the junction unmatched.